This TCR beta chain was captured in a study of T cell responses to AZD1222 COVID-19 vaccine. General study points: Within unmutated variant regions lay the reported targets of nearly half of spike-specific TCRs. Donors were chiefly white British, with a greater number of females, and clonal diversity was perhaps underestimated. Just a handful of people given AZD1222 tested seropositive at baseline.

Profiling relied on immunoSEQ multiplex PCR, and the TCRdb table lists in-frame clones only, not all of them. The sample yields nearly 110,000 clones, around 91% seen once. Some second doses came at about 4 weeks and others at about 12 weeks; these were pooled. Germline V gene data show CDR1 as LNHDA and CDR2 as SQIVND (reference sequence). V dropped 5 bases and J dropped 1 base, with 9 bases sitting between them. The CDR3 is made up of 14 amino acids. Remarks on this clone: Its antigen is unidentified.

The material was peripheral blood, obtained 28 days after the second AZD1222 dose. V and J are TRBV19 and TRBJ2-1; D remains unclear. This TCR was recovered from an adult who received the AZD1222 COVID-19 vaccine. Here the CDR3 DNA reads TGTGCCAGTAGTTTAAGACCTTCCTACAATGAGCAGTTCTTC. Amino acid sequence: CASSLRPSYNEQFF.